The clone carrying this T cell receptor beta chain was seen only a few times. Its target is not known. Regions amplified from RNA transcripts were the TCR beta CDR3 regions. First-round RT-PCR of the TCR CDR3 relied on the HTBI primer set. TCRdb processed the multiplex PCR reads anew with MiXCR; each CDR3 protein has one entry. Found here are about 320,000 distinct CDR3 sequences, approximately 16% of them singletons; the top ten hold approximately 31%. V lost 4 bases and J lost 0; bases outside the gene matches: 25. CDR1 MGHRA and CDR2 YSYEKL come from the germline V gene. This CDR3 has 23 residues. These data are taken from a study of T cells in Graves' hyperthyroidism and ophthalmopathy. Turning to the study itself: Before any treatment, at initial diagnosis, peripheral blood was collected. Study-wide results and caveats: Most clonotypes expanded in thyroid above 0.001 were likewise present in blood.

Patients were aged 18 to 65, had disease duration under 2 months, and had newly diagnosed hyperthyroidism. Diagnoses used clinical symptoms, serum thyroxine and TRAb, thyroid ultrasound and orbital computed tomography. The chain is built from TRBV4-1 and TRBJ2-7; TRBD2 matches at 12 bases. Sequencing input: blood. The receptor comes from a man aged 30 to 39 with Graves' hyperthyroidism. This CDR3 is CASSPIRVGGRLAGGYGSYEQYF. The DNA for the CDR3 is TGCGCCAGCAGCCCCATCAGGGTAGGAGGACGGCTAGCGGGAGGGTACGGCTCCTACGAGCAGTACTTC.